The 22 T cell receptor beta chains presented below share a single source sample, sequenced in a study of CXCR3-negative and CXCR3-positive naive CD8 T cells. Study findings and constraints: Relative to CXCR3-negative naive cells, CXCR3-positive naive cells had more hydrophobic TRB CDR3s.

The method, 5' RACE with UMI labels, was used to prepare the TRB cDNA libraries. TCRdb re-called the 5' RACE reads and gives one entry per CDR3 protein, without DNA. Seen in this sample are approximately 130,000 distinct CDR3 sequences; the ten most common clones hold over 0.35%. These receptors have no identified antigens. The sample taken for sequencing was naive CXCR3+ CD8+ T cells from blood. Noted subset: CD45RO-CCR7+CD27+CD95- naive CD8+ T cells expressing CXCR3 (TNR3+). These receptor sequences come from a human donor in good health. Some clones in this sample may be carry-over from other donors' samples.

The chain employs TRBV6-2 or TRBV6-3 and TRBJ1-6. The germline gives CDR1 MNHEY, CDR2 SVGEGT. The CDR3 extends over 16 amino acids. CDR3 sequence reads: CASSYDVRVDNSPLHF.

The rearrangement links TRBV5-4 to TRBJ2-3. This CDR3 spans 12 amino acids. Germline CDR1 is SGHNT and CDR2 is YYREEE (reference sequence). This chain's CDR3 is CASSQVGDTQYF.

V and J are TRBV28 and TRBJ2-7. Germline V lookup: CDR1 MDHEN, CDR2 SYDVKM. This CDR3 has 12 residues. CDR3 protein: CASSSVSYEQYF. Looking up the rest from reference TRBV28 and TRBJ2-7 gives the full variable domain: DVKVTQSSRYLVKRTGEKVFLECVQDMDHENMFWYRQDPGLGLRLIYFSYDVKMKEKGDIPEGYSVSREKKERFSLILESASTNQTSMYLCASSSVSYEQYFGPGTRLTVT.

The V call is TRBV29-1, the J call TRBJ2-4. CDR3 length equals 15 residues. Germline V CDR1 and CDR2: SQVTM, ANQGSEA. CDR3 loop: CSVELQNIAKNIQYF.

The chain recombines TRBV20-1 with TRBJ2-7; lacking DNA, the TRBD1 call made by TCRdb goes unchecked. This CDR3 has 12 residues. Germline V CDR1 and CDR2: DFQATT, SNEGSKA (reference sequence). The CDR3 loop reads CSARGPGYEQYF.

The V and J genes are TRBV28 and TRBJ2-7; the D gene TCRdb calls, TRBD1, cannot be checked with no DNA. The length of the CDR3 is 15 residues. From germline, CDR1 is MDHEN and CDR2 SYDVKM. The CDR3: CASRRTTGNVYEQYF.

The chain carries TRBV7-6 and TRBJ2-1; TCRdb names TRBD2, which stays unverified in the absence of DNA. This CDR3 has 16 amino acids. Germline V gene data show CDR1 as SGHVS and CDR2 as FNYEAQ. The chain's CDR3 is CASSPPGLADYNERFF.

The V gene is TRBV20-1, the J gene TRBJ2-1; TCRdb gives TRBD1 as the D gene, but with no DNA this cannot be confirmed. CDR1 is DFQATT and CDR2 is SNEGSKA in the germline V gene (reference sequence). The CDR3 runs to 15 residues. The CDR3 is CSARMLAGAYNEQFF.

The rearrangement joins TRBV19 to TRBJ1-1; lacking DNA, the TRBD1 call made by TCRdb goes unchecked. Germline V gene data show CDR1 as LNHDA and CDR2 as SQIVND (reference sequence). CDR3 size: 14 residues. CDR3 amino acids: CASSRGGGNTEAFF.

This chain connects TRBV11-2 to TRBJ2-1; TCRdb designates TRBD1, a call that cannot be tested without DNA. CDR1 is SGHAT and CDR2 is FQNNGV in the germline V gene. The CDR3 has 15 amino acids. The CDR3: CASSYTGGNADEQFF. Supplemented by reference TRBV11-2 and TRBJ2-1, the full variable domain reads EAGVAQSPRYKIIEKRQSVAFWCNPISGHATLYWYQQILGQGPKLLIQFQNNGVVDDSQLPKDRFSAERLKGVDSTLKIQPAKLEDSAVYLCASSYTGGNADEQFFGPGTRLTVL.

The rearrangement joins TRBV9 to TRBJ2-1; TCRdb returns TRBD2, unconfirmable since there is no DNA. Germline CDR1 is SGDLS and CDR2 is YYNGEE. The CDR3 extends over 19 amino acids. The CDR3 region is CASSAWTSGRGHSYNEQFF.

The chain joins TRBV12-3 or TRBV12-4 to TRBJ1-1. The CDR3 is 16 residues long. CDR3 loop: CASSLHSTGLNTEAFF.

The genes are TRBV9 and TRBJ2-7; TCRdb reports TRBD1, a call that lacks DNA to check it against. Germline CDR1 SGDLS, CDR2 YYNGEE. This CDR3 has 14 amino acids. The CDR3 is CASSVEAGSHEQYF.

CDR3 in amino acids: CASSYRLAPNNEQFF. This chain uses TRBV7-8 with TRBJ2-1; there is no DNA to check the TCRdb D call of TRBD1. CDR3 size: 15 residues. Per germline, CDR1 SGHVS and CDR2 FQNEAQ.

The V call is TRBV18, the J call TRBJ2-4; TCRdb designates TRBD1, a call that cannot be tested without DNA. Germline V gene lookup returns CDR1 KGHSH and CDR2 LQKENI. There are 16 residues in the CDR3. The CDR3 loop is CASSPPKQGEKNIQYF. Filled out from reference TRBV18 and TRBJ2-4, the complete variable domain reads NAGVMQNPRHLVRRRGQEARLRCSPMKGHSHVYWYRQLPEEGLKFMVYLQKENIIDESGMPKERFSAEFPKEGPSILRIQQVVRGDSAAYFCASSPPKQGEKNIQYFGAGTRLSVL.

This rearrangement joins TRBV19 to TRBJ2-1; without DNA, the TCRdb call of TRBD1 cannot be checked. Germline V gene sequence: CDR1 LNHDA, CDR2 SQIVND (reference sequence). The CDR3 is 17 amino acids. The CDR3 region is CASRLTGAVIAYNEQFF.

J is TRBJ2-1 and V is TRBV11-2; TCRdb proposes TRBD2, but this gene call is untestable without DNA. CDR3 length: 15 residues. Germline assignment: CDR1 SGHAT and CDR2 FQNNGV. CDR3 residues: CASSLEILLEIEQFF.

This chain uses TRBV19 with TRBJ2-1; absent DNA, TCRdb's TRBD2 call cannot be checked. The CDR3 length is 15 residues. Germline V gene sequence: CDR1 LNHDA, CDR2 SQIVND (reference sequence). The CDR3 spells CASSSRGGLNNEQFF.

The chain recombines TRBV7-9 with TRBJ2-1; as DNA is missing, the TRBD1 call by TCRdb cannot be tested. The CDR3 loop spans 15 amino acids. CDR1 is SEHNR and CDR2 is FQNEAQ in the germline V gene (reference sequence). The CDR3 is CASSRQGSSYNEQFF.

The CDR3 loop reads CASSVAGHLQEQFF. This chain joins TRBV27 and TRBJ2-1; TCRdb outputs TRBD1, but without DNA this stays unchecked. The germline gives CDR1 MNHEY, CDR2 SMNVEV (reference sequence). There are 14 residues in the CDR3.

The CDR3: CASSQAGSGSSYNEQFF. This chain uses TRBV4-3 with TRBJ2-1; with no DNA, the TCRdb D assignment of TRBD1 cannot be verified. The CDR3 spans 17 residues. From germline, CDR1 is LGHNA and CDR2 YSLEER.

The CDR3: CASRQADTDTQYF. V and J are TRBV2 and TRBJ2-3. The germline V gene encodes CDR1 SNHLY and CDR2 FYNNEI. The length of the CDR3 is 13 residues.